The 6 T cell receptor beta chains listed next were all sequenced from one sample in a study of blood T cells in healthy people across ages. Then a second PCR, running roughly 7 to 11 cycles, was carried out with a sample-barcoded 5' primer and a J-beta primer mix. TCRdb used MiXCR to reprocess the 5' RACE reads, holding one entry per CDR3 protein. Here the sample spans approximately 730,000 distinct CDR3 sequences, approximately 43% being singletons. The sequencing input was blood. The source of these receptors is a woman aged 60-75 years in good health.

This rearrangement joins TRBV7-2 to TRBJ1-1; tentative D call: TRBD1 (6 bases). Trimming removed 6 bases from V and 3 bases from J, with 20 bases in between. CDR3 length: 16 amino acids. The V gene's germline CDR1 is SGHTA and CDR2 FQGNSA. The CDR3 region is CASSLDSKPGDTEAFF. Written as DNA, the CDR3 is TGTGCCAGCAGTTTGGACAGTAAACCAGGGGACACTGAAGCTTTCTTT.

This chain uses TRBV5-1 with TRBJ2-3; D unclear. Germline-derived CDR1 and CDR2 are SGHRS and YFSETQ. The CDR3 covers 14 residues. V lost 7 bases and J lost 0, with 12 bases in between. CDR3 region: CASVSQSSTDTQYF. For the CDR3, the DNA is TGCGCCAGCGTAAGCCAATCCAGCACAGATACGCAGTATTTT.

The DNA of the CDR3 is TGTGCCAGCAGCTTAGCGTCAGGGTTGGGGCCCTTCTACGGGCAGTACTTC. It translates to CASSLASGLGPFYGQYF. V and J are TRBV7-2 and TRBJ2-5; possibly TRBD1 for D (5 bases). The CDR3 contains 17 residues. Trimming pared 0 bases from V and 11 bases from J, leaving 25 bases between. CDR1 and CDR2 from the germline V gene are SGHTA and FQGNSA.

CDR3: CASSQGGPGTEAFF. In DNA, the CDR3 is TGTGCCAGCAGCCAGGGGGGGCCTGGCACTGAAGCTTTCTTT. The V call is TRBV3-1, the J call TRBJ1-1; TRBD1 might be the D (6 bases). Germline assignment: CDR1 LGHDT and CDR2 YNNKEL (reference sequence). Trimming removed 3 bases from V and 4 bases from J, with 12 bases in between. The CDR3 runs 14 residues.

The chain is built from TRBV3-1 and TRBJ2-1, with D unclear. Germline V gene lookup returns CDR1 LGHDT and CDR2 YNNKEL (reference sequence). Trimming left V 4 bases short and J 0 bases short, with 7 bases between. The CDR3 covers 14 residues. This CDR3 reads CASSLIGSYNEQFF. The CDR3 DNA reads as TGTGCCAGCAGCCTAATCGGCTCCTACAATGAGCAGTTCTTC.

This clonotype showed up just a few times. J is TRBJ2-7 and V is TRBV6-5; D not resolved. CDR3 length: 13 amino acids. Trimming took off 5 bases at V and 2 bases at J, with 10 bases between the two ends. The germline CDR1 and CDR2 sequences are MNHEY and SVGAGI. The CDR3 region has the DNA TGTGCCAGCAGTAGACCAGCTACCTACGAGCAGTACTTC. Encoded protein: CASSRPATYEQYF.